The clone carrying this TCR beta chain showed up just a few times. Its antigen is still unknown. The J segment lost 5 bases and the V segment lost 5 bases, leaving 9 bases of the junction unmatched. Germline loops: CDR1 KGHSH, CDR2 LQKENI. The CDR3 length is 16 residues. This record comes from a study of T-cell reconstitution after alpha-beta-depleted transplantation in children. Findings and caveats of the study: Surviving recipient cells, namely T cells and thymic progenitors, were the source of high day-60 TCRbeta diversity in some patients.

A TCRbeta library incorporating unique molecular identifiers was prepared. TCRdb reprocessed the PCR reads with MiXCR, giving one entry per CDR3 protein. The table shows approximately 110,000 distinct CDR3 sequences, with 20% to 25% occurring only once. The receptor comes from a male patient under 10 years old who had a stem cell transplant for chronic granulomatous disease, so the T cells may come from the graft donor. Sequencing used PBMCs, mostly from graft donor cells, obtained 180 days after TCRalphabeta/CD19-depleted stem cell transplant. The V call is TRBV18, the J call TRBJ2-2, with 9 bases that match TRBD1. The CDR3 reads CASSTGTGRSTGELFF. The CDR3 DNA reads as TGTGCCAGCTCAACCGGGACAGGGCGGTCGACCGGGGAGCTGTTTTTT.